The rows below give T cell receptor beta chains drawn from one sample of a study of blood T cell repertoires in COVID-19. The protocol was immunoSEQ multiplex PCR, while the TCRdb copy is restricted to in-frame clones and leaves out a portion. The data contain 80,000 or so clones, 70% to 90% of them singletons. Specimen: peripheral blood. Receptors were obtained from a human donor in a cohort sampled during active COVID-19. Both conserved end residues are part of each CDR3. D genes are given only for firm matches. Clone size is stated in some rows and not others, as once, few, many or a class when expanded.

CDR3 DNA,CDR3 protein,clone size,D gene,V gene,J gene
TGTGCCAGCAGCAAAGGGGAACCGGGACAGAGATATGGCTACACCTTC,CASSKGEPGQRYGYTF,NA,NA,TRBV21-1,TRBJ1-2
TGTGCCAGCAGCTCGACAGGGTACGAGCAGTACTTC,CASSSTGYEQYF,once,TRBD1,TRBV7-3,TRBJ2-7
TGCAGCGTTGAAGTAGGGGCAGGCTATGGCTACACCTTC,CSVEVGAGYGYTF,NA,NA,TRBV29-1,TRBJ1-2
TGTGCCAGCAGCGTCAGGACAGGCGCAGGAAACACCATATATTTT,CASSVRTGAGNTIYF,NA,TRBD1,TRBV9,TRBJ1-3
TGTGCCTGGAGCGGAGGACTCACCAATGAGCAGTTCTTC,CAWSGGLTNEQFF,NA,NA,TRBV30,TRBJ2-1
TGTGCCAGCAGCCCGACAGGGGTGACTGAAGCTTTCTTT,CASSPTGVTEAFF,NA,TRBD1,TRBV3-1/TRBV3-2,TRBJ1-1
TGTGCCACCAGCCCCGGACAGGGAGACACTGAAGCTTTCTTT,CATSPGQGDTEAFF,once,TRBD1,TRBV24-1,TRBJ1-1
TGCAGTGCAAAGCTTTACGAGCAGTACTTC,CSAKLYEQYF,NA,NA,TRBV20-1,TRBJ2-7
TGTGCCAGCAGCCTAACCCGGGGGTTCGGGGGGACGAACACCGGGGAGCTGTTTTTT,CASSLTRGFGGTNTGELFF,NA,TRBD2,TRBV5-4,TRBJ2-2
TGTGCCAGCAGCGCCAAGGGGAGCGGGAGGGCGCTAAATGAGCAGTTCTTC,CASSAKGSGRALNEQFF,NA,TRBD2,TRBV9,TRBJ2-1
TGTGCCAGCAGACCAGGGGTGCACACTGAAGCTTTCTTT,CASRPGVHTEAFF,NA,NA,TRBV6-5,TRBJ1-1
TGTGCCAGCAGTTTCGAGGGCCACGAGGGAGAGACCCAGTACTTC,CASSFEGHEGETQYF,NA,NA,TRBV28,TRBJ2-5
TGTGCCAGCAGTGCCCTAGCGGGTGGGCGGTTTGATACGCAGTATTTT,CASSALAGGRFDTQYF,NA,TRBD2,TRBV27,TRBJ2-3
TGTGCCAGCAGCAAATACGGACTTAGCAATCAGCCCCAGCATTTT,CASSKYGLSNQPQHF,NA,NA,TRBV5-4,TRBJ1-5
TGTGCCAGCAGCTGGACCCGGGGTCAGCCCCAGCATTTT,CASSWTRGQPQHF,NA,NA,TRBV11-2,TRBJ1-5
TGCGCCAGCAGCTTGGCCGTCGATTACACTAACGAGCAGTACTTC,CASSLAVDYTNEQYF,NA,NA,TRBV5-1,TRBJ2-7
TGTGCCAGCAGCCAGGAGAGAGTGAACACTGAAGCTTTCTTT,CASSQERVNTEAFF,NA,NA,TRBV3-1/TRBV3-2,TRBJ1-1
TGTGCCAGCAGGGTAACAGGGGGCGGGGCCGGGGAGCTGTTTTTT,CASRVTGGGAGELFF,NA,TRBD1,TRBV5-4,TRBJ2-2
TGTGCCAGCAGCTTTAACGGGGGGGCAGAGACCCAGTACTTC,CASSFNGGAETQYF,once,TRBD2,TRBV11-2,TRBJ2-5
TGCAGCGTTGAGGTCAGGGGGCGTTCGGAGCAGTACTTC,CSVEVRGRSEQYF,NA,TRBD1,TRBV29-1,TRBJ2-7
TGTGCCAGCAAACTAGCGGGAGGCTCAGATACGCAGTATTTT,CASKLAGGSDTQYF,NA,TRBD2,TRBV28,TRBJ2-3
TGTGCCAGCAGCCGCCCGACAGCCCAAGAGACCCAGTACTTC,CASSRPTAQETQYF,NA,NA,TRBV3-1/TRBV3-2,TRBJ2-5
TGTGCCAGCAGCCCCGCCAGGGCGAACACTGAAGCTTTCTTT,CASSPARANTEAFF,NA,NA,TRBV6-5,TRBJ1-1
TGTGCCAGCAGCCAGGCAGCGGGCTCATACACAGATACGCAGTATTTT,CASSQAAGSYTDTQYF,NA,NA,TRBV3-1/TRBV3-2,TRBJ2-3
TGTGCCAGCAGCCAAGCGGGGGACTACGAGCAGTACTTC,CASSQAGDYEQYF,NA,NA,TRBV3-1/TRBV3-2,TRBJ2-7
TGTGCCAGCAGTTACTCCGCCGGCGGGGGCGGCGGGAGAGAGACCCAGTACTTC,CASSYSAGGGGGRETQYF,NA,NA,TRBV6-2/TRBV6-3,TRBJ2-5
TGTGCCAGCAGCCATAGGGGGCTCGGCACTGAAGCTTTCTTT,CASSHRGLGTEAFF,few,TRBD1,TRBV3-1/TRBV3-2,TRBJ1-1
TGTGCCAGCAGCGTAGGAGAGAATGGCTACACCTTC,CASSVGENGYTF,once,NA,TRBV9,TRBJ1-2
TGTGCCAGCAGTTTCACGGGGACCCAGTACTTC,CASSFTGTQYF,NA,NA,TRBV28,TRBJ2-5
TGTGCCAGCAGTCTCGCTAGCGGGGGGAGAAGCGAGCAGTTCTTC,CASSLASGGRSEQFF,NA,TRBD2,TRBV27,TRBJ2-1
TGTGCCAGCAGTCGATTGGACAGGGGTTCGCCCCAGCATTTT,CASSRLDRGSPQHF,NA,TRBD1,TRBV6-6,TRBJ1-5
TGTGCCAGCAGCCCCTGGACTAGCGGGAGAGGGGCCTACGAGCAGTACTTC,CASSPWTSGRGAYEQYF,NA,TRBD2,TRBV11-2,TRBJ2-7
TGTGCCAGCATGGGGGGGGGAGATACGCAGTATTTT,CASMGGGDTQYF,NA,TRBD2,TRBV7-2,TRBJ2-3
TGTGCCAGCAGCACGATCACAGGGGGCAGGGGCAATCAGCCCCAGCATTTT,CASSTITGGRGNQPQHF,NA,TRBD1,TRBV2,TRBJ1-5
TGTGCCAGTAGTATAGACGGCGGGAGGGCCCACTACGAGCAGTACTTC,CASSIDGGRAHYEQYF,NA,TRBD2,TRBV19,TRBJ2-7
TGTGCCAGCAACCAACAGGAAGAGACCCAGTACTTC,CASNQQEETQYF,NA,NA,TRBV2,TRBJ2-5
TGTGCCAGCAGCCTCAGACAGGGTGGGAGTTCACCCCTCCACTTT,CASSLRQGGSSPLHF,NA,TRBD1,TRBV7-6,TRBJ1-6
TGTGCCAGCAGCCCGACAGACCAAGAGACCCAGTACTTC,CASSPTDQETQYF,NA,NA,TRBV2,TRBJ2-5
TGTGCCAGCAGTCCAGGTTGGGAGGGCTCCTACGAGCAGTACTTC,CASSPGWEGSYEQYF,NA,TRBD2,TRBV28,TRBJ2-7
TGTGCCAGCAGCTTAGGTGCTAGCGGGGGGGCCCACGAGCAGTACTTC,CASSLGASGGAHEQYF,NA,TRBD2,TRBV11-3,TRBJ2-7
TGTGCCAGCAGTTTAAAGACAGGGGATTCACCCCTCCACTTT,CASSLKTGDSPLHF,NA,TRBD1,TRBV28,TRBJ1-6